This T cell receptor beta chain derives from a study of T cell responses to AZD1222 COVID-19 vaccine (dated by TCRdb to the early 2020s). Context from the whole study: A total of 230 to 250 trial participants underwent TCR sequencing, of whom some 210 received two doses of AZD1222 and 26 received two doses of the MenACWY control vaccine. Enrollment into the trials was organized by age into subgroups of 18-55, 56-69 and 70-plus years, and those subgroups contained roughly 150, 30 and 60 TCR-sequenced participants, respectively. Findings and caveats that apply to the study as a whole: CD4 TCRs associated with the vaccine covered the entire spike protein, and the dominant responses were in regions 160-218 and 743-854. Reportedly, almost half of the unique spike-specific TCRs recognized epitopes lying outside the regions that are mutated in the B.1.351 and B.1.1.7 variants. Because no samples from the day 14 peak response were available, repertoires could be characterized only after the peak T cell response. In the small 56-69-year group, the increase in depth fell short of significance, most likely because of low power. Conclusions about previously exposed vaccinees are limited, since just five or six AZD1222 recipients were seropositive for SARS-CoV-2 at baseline. A significant rise in spike-specific TCR breadth and depth was observed after two AZD1222 doses relative to day 0 and relative to MenACWY recipients. Participants were mostly white British and included more females than males, and it was suggested by the authors that clonal diversity may have been underestimated.

The time point label, as the study defines it: about 28 days (+/-7) after the second vaccine dose. AZD1222 recipients given second doses at about 4 weeks or at about 12 weeks were pooled, since spike-specific TCR depth and breadth were not found to differ between the two schedules. Samples from vaccinated people were obtained from the UK trials COV001 and COV002, which included a single-blind randomized controlled phase 2/3 trial of AZD1222 (ChAdOx1 nCoV-19) in healthy adults. Trial participant PBMC samples were collected at day 0 and day 28 after the second dose for TCRbeta chain sequencing. As regards this clone: It lacks a known antigen. No base qualities exist here, and no much larger clone lies one base off it.

The CDR3 regions of human TCRbeta chains were analyzed by immunosequencing. Under the source paper's analysis protocol: Repertoire TCRs were checked for matches against a reference library of SARS-CoV-2-specific TCRs that had been generated using the MIRA antigen-specificity platform. Breadth was defined as the fraction of unique TCRs that were SARS-CoV-2-associated, and depth was defined as the fraction of total T cells that were SARS-CoV-2-associated. Using the MIRA data, each spike-specific TCR was mapped to the spike region that the TCR reacts to and placed in a CD4 or CD8 class. Log10-transformed breadth and depth values were compared by one-way ANOVA with Sidak's multiple comparisons tests. TCRdb re-hosts the immuneACCESS table, in-frame sequences only. Its copies lack some clones; in the studies checked, an unresolved V gene accounts for under half of them, and the cause for the rest is not known. V, J and clone size are taken as reported in that table, and D and trimming were inferred from the DNA itself. This sample comprises under 90,000 clones, 75% to 90% of them detected only once. Under 11% of the sample lies in the top ten.

Clipping removes 4 bases from V and 1 base from J, with 3 as the unmatched junction base count. Inclusive of the bounding cysteine and phenylalanine, the CDR3 is 15 residues long. Left in the record is the CDR3 DNA by itself, 45 bases read in frame from the first base. For CDR1 and CDR2, the germline V gene lists SGHRS and YFSETQ. The receptor was derived from an adult who received the AZD1222 COVID-19 vaccine. The sequence is built from TRBV5-1 and TRBJ1-3, with 9 bases matching TRBD1. Here the sequenced sample was peripheral blood, taken 28 days after the second AZD1222 dose. In nucleotide form, the sequence is TGCGCCAGCAGCCGGGACAGGGCGTCTGGAAACACCATATATTTT. The resulting protein is CASSRDRASGNTIYF.